A single sample gave rise to the 28 T cell receptor beta chains below, sequenced in a study of blood T cell repertoires in COVID-19. Only in-frame clones appear in the TCRdb table, and some are missing; sequencing was by immunoSEQ multiplex PCR. The sample lists 150,000 to 180,000 clones, about 85% occurring once. Sequenced material: peripheral blood. Source of these receptors: an older woman with acute or convalescent COVID-19.

This chain connects TRBV7-9 to TRBJ1-2; D unclear. This CDR3 is 14 amino acids long. The germline V gene encodes CDR1 SEHNR and CDR2 FQNEAQ (reference sequence). V lost 5 bases, J lost 2 bases, and 12 bases lay in between. This chain's CDR3 is CASSSHMVNYGYTF. CDR3 DNA: TGTGCCAGCAGCAGCCATATGGTCAACTATGGCTACACCTTC.

As DNA, the CDR3 is TGCGCCAGCAGCCTGACAGGGGCTGGTGGCTACACCTTC. It specifies CASSLTGAGGYTF. The chain links TRBV4-1 to TRBJ1-2; 8 bases match TRBD1. The J segment lost 7 bases and the V segment lost 4 bases, leaving 5 bases of the junction unmatched. The CDR3 consists of 13 residues. Germline V gene lookup returns CDR1 MGHRA and CDR2 YSYEKL.

To note about this clone: In the same sample, other DNA sequences code for this CDR3. The rearrangement joins TRBV18 to TRBJ1-2; 7 bases map to TRBD1. The CDR3 extends over 13 amino acids. The ends lost 6 bases at V and 4 bases at J; junction bases unmatched: 5. In germline, CDR1 is KGHSH, CDR2 LQKENI. The CDR3 nucleotides read TGTGCCAGCTCTGAACAGGGGAGCTATGGCTACACCTTC. Its translation: CASSEQGSYGYTF.

The V and J genes are TRBV3-1 (or the pseudogene TRBV3-2) and TRBJ1-3; possibly TRBD1 for D (6 bases). Germline lookup yields CDR1 LGHDT and CDR2 YNNKEL (reference sequence). The CDR3 spans 17 residues. V dropped 1 base and J dropped 0 bases, with 13 bases sitting between them. In DNA form, the CDR3 reads TGTGCCAGCAGCCAAGGGTTCTACAGGGCCTCTGGAAACACCATATATTTT. It codes for CASSQGFYRASGNTIYF.

The table lists this clone with a count of one. Germline and junction disagree at one end, which may indicate a read error. The chain combines TRBV5-1 with TRBJ2-7, with 7 bases aligning to TRBD1. This CDR3 is built from 14 residues. Germline CDR1 SGHRS, CDR2 YFSETQ. CDR3 nucleotides: TGCGCCAGCAGTCGAGACAGGGATACCTATGAGCAGTACTTC. Protein product: CASSRDRDTYEQYF.

The V call is TRBV5-1, the J call TRBJ2-3; TRBD1 aligns across 8 bases. The CDR3 consists of 17 residues. Germline V gives CDR1 SGHRS, CDR2 YFSETQ. The ends lost 4 bases at V and 0 bases at J; junction bases unmatched: 10. CDR3 sequence reads: CASSVPGTGTSTDTQYF. The CDR3 DNA reads as TGCGCCAGCAGCGTTCCCGGGACAGGAACTAGCACAGATACGCAGTATTTT.

The CDR3 protein is CASRGANTGELFF. The CDR3 DNA sequence: TGTGCCAGCAGGGGAGCGAACACCGGGGAGCTGTTTTTT. This chain joins TRBV9 and TRBJ2-2; a weak D match, TRBD2 (5 bases). In germline, CDR1 is SGDLS, CDR2 YYNGEE. V was trimmed by 5 bases and J by 0 bases, leaving 5 bases between them. CDR3 length equals 13 residues.

This chain connects TRBV19 to TRBJ2-3; 8 bases agree with TRBD2. Trimming took 1 base from V and 4 from J; bases not matched to a gene: 7. This CDR3 spans 16 amino acids. In germline, CDR1 is LNHDA, CDR2 SQIVND (reference sequence). DNA of the CDR3: TGTGCCAGTAGTATAGTTGCGGGGGGCCACGCAGATACGCAGTATTTT. Its protein product is CASSIVAGGHADTQYF. Supplemented by reference TRBV19 and TRBJ2-3, the full variable domain reads DGGITQSPKYLFRKEGQNVTLSCEQNLNHDAMYWYRQDPGQGLRLIYYSQIVNDFQKGDIAEGYSVSREKKESFPLTVTSAQKNPTAFYLCASSIVAGGHADTQYFGPGTRLTVL.

In DNA, the CDR3 is TGTGCCACCGCCGGCGGGGGCCCAAACACCGGGGAGCTGTTTTTT. Its translation is CATAGGGPNTGELFF. The chain couples TRBV7-9 to TRBJ2-2; tentative D call: TRBD2 (7 bases). The V and J ends lost 10 bases and 2 bases respectively, with 17 bases between them. This CDR3 comprises 15 residues. Germline-derived CDR1 and CDR2 are SEHNR and FQNEAQ (reference sequence).

The chain carries TRBV10-3 and TRBJ1-1, with D perhaps TRBD1 (5 bases). This CDR3 has 13 residues. V lost 8 bases, J lost 0 bases, and 10 bases lay in between. Germline CDR1 and CDR2: ENHRY and SYGVKD. CDR3 region: CAIRGGMNTEAFF. For the CDR3, the DNA is TGTGCCATCCGGGGGGGAATGAACACTGAAGCTTTCTTT.

The chain employs TRBV20-1 and TRBJ1-5; D is undetermined. The V gene's germline CDR1 is DFQATT and CDR2 SNEGSKA (reference sequence). The CDR3 consists of 13 residues. V dropped 3 bases and J dropped 4 bases, with 10 bases sitting between them. The CDR3 coding sequence is TGCAGTGCTAGTAGACGGGAGAATCAGCCCCAGCATTTT. Translating gives CSASRRENQPQHF.

CDR3 DNA: TGTGCCACAGCACGGGGACAGGGCCCGTCGAACACCGGGGAGCTGTTTTTT. Residues: CATARGQGPSNTGELFF. The V call is TRBV24-1, the J call TRBJ2-2; 9 nucleotides agree with TRBD1. V trimming: 10 bases; J trimming: 0 bases; junction bases outside the gene matches: 11. The CDR3 runs 17 residues. Germline CDR1 and CDR2: KGHDR and SFDVKD.

This chain joins TRBV6-2 or TRBV6-3 and TRBJ1-2; D not resolved. Trimming shortened V by 2 bases and J by 8 bases, and 9 bases separated the two germline ends. Germline CDR1 MNHEY, CDR2 SVGEGT. The CDR3 totals 12 residues. The CDR3: CASSYPDSGYTF. CDR3 bases: TGTGCCAGCAGTTACCCGGATAGCGGCTACACCTTC.

This chain links TRBV7-9 with TRBJ1-6, with no clear D. The CDR3 spans 14 residues. Germline V gene sequence: CDR1 SEHNR, CDR2 FQNEAQ (reference sequence). Trimming pared 1 base from V and 4 bases from J, leaving 5 bases between. CDR3 residues: CASSLEQYNSPLHF. The CDR3 DNA is TGTGCCAGCAGCTTAGAACAGTATAATTCACCCCTCCACTTT.

V gene TRBV5-6 combines with J gene TRBJ1-4, with 7 bases matching TRBD1. This CDR3 region has 15 residues. Germline loops: CDR1 SGHDT, CDR2 YYEEEE. V was pared by 5 bases and J by 0 bases, with 4 bases of the junction left unmatched. The CDR3 spells CASSRQGTTNEKLFF. The CDR3 nucleotides read TGTGCCAGCAGTAGACAGGGAACAACTAATGAAAAACTGTTTTTT.

The chain links TRBV5-4 to TRBJ2-3; 12 bases agree with TRBD2. The germline V gene encodes CDR1 SGHNT and CDR2 YYREEE (reference sequence). V gave up 3 bases and J gave up 2 bases; unmatched junction bases: 10. The CDR3 sequence is 18 residues long. The CDR3 DNA reads as TGTGCCAGCAGCTCCCCTGGACTAGCGGGGCGAAACACAGATACGCAGTATTTT. This encodes CASSSPGLAGRNTDTQYF.

CDR3 bases: TGTGCCAGCAGTCCGGTTAATTTCGGGGGTAATTCACCCCTCCACTTT. Translating it yields CASSPVNFGGNSPLHF. The chain has TRBV6-6 and TRBJ1-6, with a possible D match to TRBD1 (5 bases). This CDR3 spans 16 amino acids. CDR1 and CDR2 (germline): MNHNY, SVGAGI (reference sequence). Trimming took off 5 bases at V and 6 bases at J, with 17 bases between the two ends.

This chain links TRBV6-5 with TRBJ1-3, with 8 bases aligning to TRBD1. CDR3 size: 14 residues. V trimming: 6 bases; J trimming: 4 bases; junction bases outside the gene matches: 5. The V gene's germline CDR1 is MNHEY and CDR2 SVGAGI. The CDR3 sequence: CASRNDRGGNTIYF. CDR3 DNA sequence: TGTGCCAGCAGGAACGACAGGGGAGGAAACACCATATATTTT.

The rearrangement links TRBV27 to TRBJ2-1, with 7 bases identical to TRBD2. The CDR3 has 14 residues. Germline V gene sequence: CDR1 MNHEY, CDR2 SMNVEV (reference sequence). With V trimmed by 5 bases and J by 7 bases, 8 bases remained unmatched. Written as DNA, the CDR3 is TGTGCCAGCAGTCCCTCTTGGACTAGAAATGAGCAGTTCTTC. Its protein product is CASSPSWTRNEQFF.

J is TRBJ1-5 and V is TRBV30, with D possibly being TRBD1 (6 bases). Germline V CDR1 and CDR2: GTSNPN, SVGIG (reference sequence). Between the trimmed V and J ends, which lost 1 base and 4 bases, there was a span of 11 bases. The CDR3 totals 14 residues. The CDR3 bases are TGTGCCTGGAGTGGTATAAGGGGGAATCAGCCCCAGCATTTT. It specifies CAWSGIRGNQPQHF.

The chain recombines TRBV24-1 with TRBJ2-1, with TRBD1 matching 8 bases. CDR3 size: 16 residues. V was clipped by 2 bases and J by 5 bases; unmatched bases: 7. Germline CDR1 KGHDR, CDR2 SFDVKD. Here the CDR3 DNA reads TGTGCCACCAGTGATTCTTCAGGGGGCTGGGACAATGAGCAGTTCTTC. This translates into CATSDSSGGWDNEQFF.

The rearrangement links TRBV7-9 to TRBJ2-1; D unresolved. CDR3 length equals 14 residues. V lost 1 base to trimming and J lost 6 bases, with 10 bases between them. Germline loops: CDR1 SEHNR, CDR2 FQNEAQ (reference sequence). CDR3 region: CASSLVMSINEQFF. DNA of the CDR3: TGTGCCAGCAGCTTAGTCATGAGTATCAATGAGCAGTTCTTC.

The chain recombines TRBV6-4 with TRBJ1-6, with D perhaps TRBD1 (5 bases). The CDR3 spans 14 residues. The germline gives CDR1 MRHNA, CDR2 SNTAGT. Deletions cut 8 bases from V and 10 bases from J, with 18 bases between. CDR3 protein: CASSPGGQGSPLHF. The CDR3 nucleotides read TGTGCCAGCTCCCCGGGGGGTCAAGGATCACCCCTCCACTTT.

This clone appeared once. The chain carries TRBV4-2 and TRBJ1-5; 9 bases map to TRBD1. V gave up 3 bases and J gave up 0 bases; unmatched junction bases: 12. The germline gives CDR1 LGHNA, CDR2 YNFKEQ. CDR3 size: 19 residues. The CDR3 DNA sequence: TGTGCCAGCAGCCAGGTTTTGGGACAGGGTTCGGGTAGCAATCAGCCCCAGCATTTT. This codes for CASSQVLGQGSGSNQPQHF.

The chain is built from TRBV6-5 and TRBJ2-1; D not certain. The CDR3 is 13 amino acids. Trimming took off 0 bases at V and 6 bases at J, with 6 bases between the two ends. Germline V lookup: CDR1 MNHEY, CDR2 SVGAGI. This CDR3 reads CASSYSSANEQFF. The CDR3 coding sequence is TGTGCCAGCAGTTACTCGAGCGCCAATGAGCAGTTCTTC.

V usage is TRBV7-2 and J usage is TRBJ2-2, with 12 bases identical to TRBD2. V lost 5 bases, J lost 6 bases, and 7 bases stayed unmatched. The CDR3 is made up of 16 amino acids. Germline CDR1 SGHTA, CDR2 FQGNSA. This CDR3 is CASSTLLAGGPGELFF. The CDR3 coding sequence is TGTGCCAGCAGCACCCTACTAGCGGGGGGACCCGGGGAGCTGTTTTTT.

This CDR3 is CASSIELAGTEQYF. Written as DNA, the CDR3 is TGTGCCAGTAGTATAGAACTAGCGGGGACGGAGCAGTACTTC. The V and J genes are TRBV19 and TRBJ2-7; 10 bases match TRBD2. The germline V gene encodes CDR1 LNHDA and CDR2 SQIVND (reference sequence). The J segment lost 7 bases and the V segment lost 0 bases, leaving 3 bases of the junction unmatched. The CDR3 length is 14 residues. Filled out from reference TRBV19 and TRBJ2-7, the complete variable domain reads DGGITQSPKYLFRKEGQNVTLSCEQNLNHDAMYWYRQDPGQGLRLIYYSQIVNDFQKGDIAEGYSVSREKKESFPLTVTSAQKNPTAFYLCASSIELAGTEQYFGPGTRLTVT.

This rearrangement joins TRBV4-2 to TRBJ1-5; TRBD1 matches at 10 bases. Germline values: CDR1 LGHNA, CDR2 YNFKEQ. The CDR3 is 18 amino acids. V shed 0 bases and J 2 bases; nucleotides not matched to a gene: 7. DNA of the CDR3: TGTGCCAGCAGCCAAGATAGACAGGGGGCGGGAGGCAATCAGCCCCAGCATTTT. It codes for CASSQDRQGAGGNQPQHF.